This T cell receptor (beta chain) was documented in a study of CD4 T cells in relation to SARS-CoV-2 and coronaviruses. Here immunoSEQ multiplex PCR was the method, and the copy in TCRdb shows in-frame clones only, minus some. The data contain around 23,000 clones, about 80% of them singletons. Unexposed donor CD4+ T cells date from about 2011-2019, before the COVID-19 pandemic. CD4+ T cells were isolated from the cells after 10 days of culture. Half the medium was replaced with IL-2 medium on days 3 and 7. The CDR3 sequence is 17 residues long. CDR1 and CDR2 (germline): LGHDT, YNNKEL (reference sequence). V dropped 7 bases and J dropped 2; count of bases not matched to a gene: 15. On this clone itself: Antigen unknown.

The rearrangement uses TRBV3-1 (or the pseudogene TRBV3-2) and TRBJ2-7; 9 bases are a match to TRBD2. This TCR came from a human donor in good health. What was sequenced was CD4+ T cells from PBMCs, cultured in vitro. This CDR3 reads CASTNLGAGGPTYEQYF. DNA of the CDR3: TGTGCCAGCACCAATTTAGGGGCGGGAGGGCCGACCTACGAGCAGTACTTC.